Shown below are 16 T cell receptor beta chains from a single sample sequenced in a study of identical twins. Each CDR3 protein gets one entry after TCRdb re-called the 5' RACE reads with MiXCR. The sample holds approximately 1.8 million distinct CDR3 sequences, roughly 35% seen once. The specimen sequenced was cord blood. Source of these receptors: a newborn girl in good health.

This clonotype has only a few counts. The V and J genes are TRBV6-1 and TRBJ2-4, with TRBD2 matching over 13 bases. The V gene's germline CDR1 is MNHNS and CDR2 SASEGT. The CDR3 has 15 residues. V lost 6 bases and J lost 13; bases outside the gene matches: 12. The CDR3 nucleotides read TGTGCCAGCAGCGGGACTAGCGGGGCCCATAAGGTGCAGTACTTC. Protein sequence: CASSGTSGAHKVQYF.

Concerning this clonotype: The conserved phenylalanine or tryptophan is not found at the CDR3 terminus, so this likely reflects a read error. Because the CDR3's place on the DNA is in doubt, the DNA is left out and the CDR3 is given as listed by TCRdb. The chain employs TRBV6-5 and TRBJ2-1; TRBD1 reflects the table's D call only, with no check against the DNA. Germline assignment: CDR1 MNHEY and CDR2 SVGAGI. Counting both end residues, the CDR3 totals 13 amino acids. The CDR3 sequence: CASSLAQGGKSSS.

CDR3 protein: CASSALAVETQYF. As DNA, the CDR3 is TGTGCCAGCAGTGCCCTAGCCGTAGAGACCCAGTACTTC. This chain joins TRBV27 and TRBJ2-7, with D perhaps matching TRBD2 (5 bases). The last part of the DNA fits TRBJ2-5 better; the J call may be wrong. The CDR3 covers 13 residues. Germline-derived CDR1 and CDR2 are MNHEY and SMNVEV (reference sequence).

The chain employs TRBV6-5 and TRBJ2-1; 9 bases fit TRBD2. Per germline, CDR1 MNHEY and CDR2 SVGAGI. The CDR3 has 16 amino acids. The V segment lost 0 bases and the J segment 6 bases; nucleotides outside the gene matches: 6. The CDR3: CASSYSPPAGGNEQFF. In DNA form, the CDR3 reads TGTGCCAGCAGTTACTCCCCACCAGCGGGAGGCAATGAGCAGTTCTTC.

The genes are TRBV14 and TRBJ2-1, with D perhaps TRBD1 or TRBD2 (5 bases each). The germline CDR1 and CDR2 sequences are SGHDN and FVKESK. V lost 1 base to trimming and J lost 1 base, with 17 bases between them. CDR3 length: 18 amino acids. For the CDR3, the DNA is TGTGCCAGCAGCCAAGGAGGGGCCTACTCTCTGTCCTACAATGAGCAGTTCTTC. It encodes CASSQGGAYSLSYNEQFF.

The V gene is TRBV20-1, the J gene TRBJ2-3; TRBD2 is a possible D gene (5 bases). The CDR3 is 16 residues long. Germline CDR1 reads DFQATT; CDR2 reads SNEGSKA (reference sequence). V was cut by 3 bases and J by 2 bases, with 18 bases left in between. The chain's CDR3 is CSASIRSDYYTDTQYF. The DNA for the CDR3 is TGCAGTGCTAGTATCAGATCCGACTACTACACAGATACGCAGTATTTT.

The chain has TRBV6-2 or TRBV6-3 and TRBJ2-3, with TRBD1 as a possible D gene (6 bases). V dropped 1 base and J dropped 4 bases, with 12 bases sitting between them. CDR3 length: 15 amino acids. CDR1 and CDR2 (germline): MNHEY, SVGEGT. CDR3 DNA: TGTGCCAGCAGTTACTTCCAGGGGACGCCAGATACGCAGTATTTT. This gives the protein CASSYFQGTPDTQYF.

To note about this clonotype: Sequence at one end of the junction differs from germline and may be a read error. This chain links TRBV20-1 with TRBJ2-3, with D perhaps TRBD1 (6 bases). Germline CDR1 is DFQATT and CDR2 is SNEGSKA (reference sequence). The CDR3 totals 14 residues. CDR3 nucleotides: TGCAGTACTAGTCCGGGACAACCCACAGATACGCAGTATTTT. It specifies CSTSPGQPTDTQYF.

The chain combines TRBV21-1 with TRBJ1-1. TRBV21-1 is flagged as a pseudogene. This CDR3 comprises 15 residues. CDR3 nucleotide sequence: TGTGCCAGCAGCAAAGGATGGACAGGAATCACTGAAGCTTTCTTT. It yields the protein CASSKGWTGITEAFF.

The chain uses TRBV28 and TRBJ2-7; D is unclear. Trimming took off 2 bases at V and 3 bases at J, with 14 bases between the two ends. Germline CDR1 and CDR2: MDHEN and SYDVKM. The CDR3 is 15 residues long. This CDR3 reads CASSLRWNTYYEQYF. The DNA for the CDR3 is TGTGCCAGCAGTTTAAGGTGGAATACTTACTACGAGCAGTACTTC.

With regard to this clonotype: Compared with germline, one end of the junction differs, possibly owing to a read error. The chain is built from TRBV27 and TRBJ1-5, with 7 bases that match TRBD1. Germline-derived CDR1 and CDR2 are MNHEY and SMNVEV (reference sequence). The CDR3 covers 14 residues. The CDR3 DNA sequence: TGTGCCGGCAGTTTAACGCAGGGGGGTCTCCAGAAGCATTTT. Amino acid sequence: CAGSLTQGGLQKHF.

The V gene is TRBV5-1, the J gene TRBJ2-2; 8 bases are a match to TRBD1. V lost 0 bases to trimming and J lost 7 bases; unmatched junction nucleotides: 11. CDR1 is SGHRS, CDR2 YFSETQ, per germline. The CDR3 extends over 17 amino acids. The CDR3 region has the DNA TGCGCCAGCAGCTTGGTCAGCAGGGGGCTACTGGTCGGGGAGCTGTTTTTT. Translation: CASSLVSRGLLVGELFF.

In regard to this clonotype: At one end the junction does not follow the germline gene, possibly because of a read error. The rearrangement uses TRBV5-1 and TRBJ2-7; D possibly uses TRBD1 or TRBD2 (5 bases each). This CDR3 is 15 amino acids long. CDR1 is SGHRS and CDR2 is YFSETQ in the germline V gene. CDR3 in DNA: TGCGCCAGCAGCTTGGGCGCAGGGAGTTCCTACGAGCAGTCCTTC. This gives the protein CASSLGAGSSYEQSF.

At least ten counts were recorded for this clonotype. Germline and junction disagree at one end, which may indicate a read error. The chain recombines TRBV5-1 with TRBJ2-3; D might be TRBD1 (6 bases). The CDR3 loop spans 15 amino acids. Per germline, CDR1 SGHRS and CDR2 YFSETQ. The CDR3 region has the DNA TGTGCCAGCAGCTTAGCTTGGCAGGGGACAGATACGCAGTATTTT. Its protein is CASSLAWQGTDTQYF.

This clonotype was seen ten or more times. The CDR3 loop is CASSLVGPANYGYTF. The CDR3 region has the DNA TGCGCCAGCAGCTTGGTAGGGCCAGCTAACTATGGCTACACCTTC. The chain joins TRBV5-1 to TRBJ1-2; D unresolved. Trimming removed 0 bases from V and 0 bases from J, with 9 bases in between. The CDR3 loop spans 15 amino acids. Germline V gene lookup returns CDR1 SGHRS and CDR2 YFSETQ.

This chain links TRBV12-3 or TRBV12-4 with TRBJ2-7, with 7 bases matching TRBD2. CDR3 length: 14 residues. The junction had 7 bases not matched to a gene; V was cut back by 7 bases and J by 1 base. In DNA, the CDR3 is TGTGCCAGCAAACACCGGACTAGATCCTACGAGCAGTACTTC. Translated, it gives CASKHRTRSYEQYF.